This T cell receptor (beta chain) stems from a study of blood T cells in healthy people across ages. PBMCs numbering at least 6 million were isolated per sample. Then a second PCR, running about 6 to 12 cycles, was carried out with a sample-barcoded 5' primer and a J-beta primer mix. TCRdb passed the 5' RACE reads through MiXCR, listing each CDR3 protein once. The sample lists 700,000 to 900,000 distinct CDR3 sequences, 53% seen once, with roughly 40% in the top ten. Study findings and constraints: As age increased, TCR beta diversity per million T cells fell in a roughly linear fashion. Versus aged donors, long-lived donors had higher diversity and more naive CD4+ cells. Across samples, TCR beta diversity tracked strongly with naive T cell percentage.

Worth noting for this clonotype: Its antigen remains unidentified.

Trimming cost V 5 bases and J 3 bases, with 11 bases left between them. The CDR3 has 13 residues. The germline V gene encodes CDR1 SGHVS and CDR2 FQNEAQ. V and J are TRBV7-8 and TRBJ2-7; possibly TRBD2 for D (5 bases). The specimen sequenced was blood. The TCR originated in a man aged 80 or over in good health. CDR3 nucleotides: TGTGCCAGCAGCACGGGGAGTTACTACGAGCAGTACTTC. Its translation is CASSTGSYYEQYF.